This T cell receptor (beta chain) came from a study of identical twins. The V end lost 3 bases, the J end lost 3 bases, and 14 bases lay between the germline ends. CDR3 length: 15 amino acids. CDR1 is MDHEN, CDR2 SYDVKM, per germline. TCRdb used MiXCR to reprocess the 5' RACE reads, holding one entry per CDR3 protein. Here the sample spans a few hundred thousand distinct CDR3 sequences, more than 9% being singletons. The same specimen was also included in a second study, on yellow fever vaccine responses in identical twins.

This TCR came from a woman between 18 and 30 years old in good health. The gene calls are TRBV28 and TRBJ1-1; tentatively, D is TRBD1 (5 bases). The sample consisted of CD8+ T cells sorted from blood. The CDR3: CASSFSGGGYTEAFF. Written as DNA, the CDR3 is TGTGCCAGCAGTTTTAGCGGGGGAGGGTACACTGAAGCTTTCTTT.